A selection of T cell receptor beta chains follows, all from one sample in a study of cytomegalovirus exposure and HLA in healthy donors. The method was immunoSEQ multiplex PCR; TCRdb's version includes in-frame clones alone and lacks a portion of them. Its listing shows 150,000 to 200,000 clones. Specimen: PBMCs. These receptors all come from a young man in good health and CMV-seronegative. The CDR3 runs from the conserved cysteine through the conserved F or W. Fields, in order: CDR3 protein, CDR3 DNA, V gene, D gene, J gene. D genes are given only for firm matches.

CASGPGLAGVYEQYF TGTGCTAGCGGTCCGGGACTAGCGGGGGTTTACGAGCAGTACTTC TRBV5-6 TRBD2 TRBJ2-7
CASSPLDRGRDTEAFF TGTGCCAGCAGCCCCCTAGACAGGGGCCGTGACACTGAAGCTTTCTTT TRBV7-8 TRBD1 TRBJ1-1
CASSFTGAADPNTEAFF TGCGCCAGCAGCTTCACAGGGGCTGCCGATCCTAACACTGAAGCTTTCTTT TRBV5-1 TRBD1 TRBJ1-1
CASSSLAGYNEQFF TGTGCCAGCAGCTCACTAGCGGGATACAATGAGCAGTTCTTC TRBV7-7 TRBD2 TRBJ2-1
CASSRGQAAEKLFF TGTGCCAGCAGTCGTGGACAGGCGGCGGAAAAACTGTTTTTT TRBV11-2 TRBD1 TRBJ1-4
CASRGGDYEYNEQFF TGTGCCAGCAGAGGGGGGGACTACGAGTACAATGAGCAGTTCTTC TRBV2 - TRBJ2-1
CASSVVATGELFF TGTGCCAGCAGCGTAGTAGCCACCGGGGAGCTGTTTTTT TRBV9 - TRBJ2-2
CASSRDRGVFYTF TGTGCCAGCAGCCGGGACAGGGGGGTGTTCTACACCTTC TRBV7-2 TRBD1 TRBJ1-2
CASAEQGISYEQYF TGTGCCAGCGCCGAACAGGGTATCTCCTACGAGCAGTACTTC TRBV6-1 - TRBJ2-7
CASSYTGANTGGLFF TGTGCCAGCAGTTACACAGGGGCGAACACCGGGGGGCTGTTTTTT TRBV6-5 - TRBJ2-2
CASSLQNTEAFF TGTGCCAGCAGTTTACAGAACACTGAAGCTTTCTTT TRBV28 - TRBJ1-1
CASSQASNYEQYF TGCGCCAGCAGCCAAGCGAGCAACTACGAGCAGTACTTC TRBV4-1 - TRBJ2-7
CASSQGAGGFQWVDTQYF TGCGCCAGCAGCCAAGGGGCGGGAGGGTTCCAATGGGTAGATACGCAGTATTTT TRBV4-3 TRBD2 TRBJ2-3